Listed below are T cell receptor beta chains from one sample, sequenced in a study of T cell repertoires in cytomegalovirus infection. TCRdb used MiXCR to reprocess the reads, holding one entry per CDR3 protein. The sample holds 480,000 or so distinct CDR3 sequences; about 10% are singletons and the top ten take approximately 10%. Sequencing was done on a sample of PBMCs. All receptors come from a human donor in good health (CMV status not recorded). Some clones in this sample may be carry-over from other donors' samples. Both conserved end residues are part of each CDR3. A D gene is named only where the DNA matches it firmly. Some rows mark clone size as missing; the rest say once, few, many or name a class of expanded clone.

J: TRBJ1-6; D: -; V: TRBV6-5; size: many; CDR3: CATRLGNRNSPLHF; DNA: TGTGCCACCCGCCTCGGGAACAGAAATTCACCCCTCCACTTT
J: TRBJ1-1; D: TRBD1; V: TRBV9; size: once; CDR3: CASSFPTGGNTEAFF; DNA: TGTGCCAGCAGCTTCCCGACAGGGGGAAACACTGAAGCTTTCTTT
J: TRBJ2-5; D: TRBD1; V: TRBV10-3; size: many; CDR3: CAIRKTGVTEETQYF; DNA: TGTGCCATCAGGAAAACAGGGGTGACGGAAGAGACCCAGTACTTC
J: TRBJ1-1; D: -; V: TRBV6-1; size: many; CDR3: CASGRGLAEAFF; DNA: TGTGCCAGCGGTCGGGGTCTCGCTGAAGCTTTCTTT
J: TRBJ2-2; D: TRBD2; V: TRBV5-1; size: -; CDR3: CASSLVGLNVNTGELFF; DNA: TGCGCCAGCAGCTTGGTGGGACTAAACGTTAACACCGGGGAGCTGTTTTTT
J: TRBJ2-2; D: TRBD2; V: TRBV7-9; size: -; CDR3: CASSNQLAAANTGELFF; DNA: TGTGCCAGCAGCAACCAACTAGCGGCCGCAAACACCGGGGAGCTGTTTTTT
J: TRBJ2-3; D: -; V: TRBV9; size: -; CDR3: CASSVDTSTDTQYF; DNA: TGTGCCAGCAGCGTAGATACTAGCACAGATACGCAGTATTTT
J: TRBJ1-5; D: -; V: TRBV7-9; size: few; CDR3: CASSSGPSNNQPQHF; DNA: TGTGCCAGCAGCTCCGGACCGAGCAATAATCAGCCCCAGCATTTT
J: TRBJ2-7; D: -; V: TRBV7-2; size: many; CDR3: CASSLVDTDDEQYF; DNA: TGTGCCAGCAGCTTGGTGGACACCGATGACGAGCAGTACTTC
J: TRBJ1-2; D: -; V: TRBV2; size: many; CDR3: CASSEGGLWGYGYTF; DNA: TGTGCCAGCAGTGAGGGTGGACTCTGGGGCTATGGCTACACCTTC
J: TRBJ1-6; D: -; V: TRBV7-9; size: many; CDR3: CASSLGVLGSPLHF; DNA: TGTGCCAGCAGCTTAGGAGTTCTCGGCTCACCCCTCCACTTT
J: TRBJ2-1; D: TRBD2; V: TRBV12-3/TRBV12-4; size: many; CDR3: CASSPPTAGGFNEQFF; DNA: TGTGCCAGCAGTCCCCCGACCGCGGGAGGGTTCAATGAGCAGTTCTTC
J: TRBJ1-4; D: -; V: TRBV14; size: many; CDR3: CASSQISFGEKLFF; DNA: TGTGCCAGCAGCCAAATCTCGTTTGGTGAAAAACTGTTTTTT
J: TRBJ1-2; D: -; V: TRBV7-8; size: many; CDR3: CASSFPPGTGGYTF; DNA: TGTGCCAGCAGCTTCCCCCCAGGTACTGGCGGCTACACCTTC
J: TRBJ2-1; D: TRBD1; V: TRBV19; size: many; CDR3: CASSPSYGTGSDEQFF; DNA: TGTGCCAGTAGTCCCTCATACGGGACAGGGAGTGACGAGCAGTTCTTC
J: TRBJ1-1; D: -; V: TRBV27; size: many; CDR3: CASSIGAGAENTEAFF; DNA: TGTGCCAGCAGTATAGGGGCAGGGGCTGAGAACACTGAAGCTTTCTTT
J: TRBJ2-7; D: TRBD2; V: TRBV7-9; size: many; CDR3: CASSFTGTSGSHYF; DNA: TGTGCCAGCAGCTTCACCGGGACTAGCGGATCCCATTACTTC
J: TRBJ1-6; D: TRBD1; V: TRBV7-9; size: many; CDR3: CASSGTGGGSYNSPLHF; DNA: TGTGCCAGCAGCGGAACAGGGGGTGGCTCCTATAATTCACCCCTCCACTTT
J: TRBJ1-1; D: -; V: TRBV6-5; size: many; CDR3: CASRYSGHLNTEAFF; DNA: TGTGCCAGCAGATATTCGGGACACCTGAACACTGAAGCTTTCTTT
J: TRBJ1-4; D: -; V: TRBV18; size: many; CDR3: CASSPRGTPDEKLFF; DNA: TGTGCCAGCTCACCGAGGGGGACGCCTGATGAAAAACTGTTTTTT
J: TRBJ2-7; D: TRBD2; V: TRBV12-3/TRBV12-4; size: -; CDR3: CASRQGTSGRASYEQYF; DNA: TGTGCCAGCAGACAAGGGACTAGCGGGAGGGCCTCCTACGAGCAGTACTTC
J: TRBJ1-2; D: -; V: TRBV6-5; size: many; CDR3: CASSYSVGNYGYTF; DNA: TGTGCCAGCAGTTACTCGGTCGGGAACTATGGCTACACCTTC
J: TRBJ2-5; D: -; V: TRBV2; size: -; CDR3: CASSEQGPEETQYF; DNA: TGTGCCAGCAGTGAACAGGGGCCGGAGGAGACCCAGTACTTC
J: TRBJ1-1; D: -; V: TRBV2; size: many; CDR3: CATGDYSTEAFF; DNA: TGTGCCACAGGAGATTATAGTACTGAAGCTTTCTTT
J: TRBJ1-1; D: -; V: TRBV10-3; size: -; CDR3: CAISEKVTEAFF; DNA: TGTGCCATCAGTGAAAAGGTCACTGAAGCTTTCTTT
J: TRBJ1-1; D: TRBD1; V: TRBV10-3; size: many; CDR3: CAISWDRGVTEAFF; DNA: TGTGCCATCTCTTGGGACAGGGGGGTCACTGAAGCTTTCTTT
J: TRBJ2-3; D: -; V: TRBV5-1; size: once; CDR3: CASSPFALTGLTDTQYF; DNA: TGCGCCAGCAGCCCCTTCGCTCTCACGGGGCTCACAGATACGCAGTATTTT
J: TRBJ1-2; D: -; V: TRBV6-1; size: many; CDR3: CASSQEGGHGYTF; DNA: TGTGCCAGCAGCCAAGAGGGGGGCCACGGCTACACCTTC
J: TRBJ2-5; D: TRBD1; V: TRBV11-1; size: -; CDR3: CASRKGQGEETQYF; DNA: TGTGCCAGCAGAAAAGGACAGGGGGAAGAGACCCAGTACTTC
J: TRBJ1-2; D: TRBD1; V: TRBV20-1; size: few; CDR3: CSAPGQGMDYGYTF; DNA: TGCAGTGCCCCGGGACAGGGGATGGACTATGGCTACACCTTC
J: TRBJ2-5; D: -; V: TRBV10-3; size: many; CDR3: CAISESRKNQETQYF; DNA: TGTGCCATCAGTGAATCCAGAAAGAACCAAGAGACCCAGTACTTC